This T cell receptor (beta chain) was captured by sequencing in a study of blood T cell repertoires in COVID-19. The germline gives CDR1 SEHNR, CDR2 FQNEAQ (reference sequence). The CDR3 length is 14 residues. V was clipped by 5 bases and J by 7 bases, with 18 bases between them. Enrollees, about 18 to 90 years old, lived in 24 US areas. The repertoire was sequenced with immunoSEQ multiplex PCR; TCRdb's copy has only in-frame clones and lacks some. The sample includes 250,000 or so clones, about 88% of them seen just once. This chain uses TRBV7-9 with TRBJ2-7; D is unclear. This receptor was obtained from a woman aged 50 to 65 who had been exposed to COVID-19. Material: PBMCs or T cells enriched from blood (not recorded which). The DNA of the CDR3 is TGTGCCAGCAGCCAAGGTCCCCTAGATTGGGAGCAGTACTTC. Its translation: CASSQGPLDWEQYF.